One and the same sample provided the 5 T cell receptor beta chains below, sequenced in a study of cytomegalovirus exposure and HLA in healthy donors (dated by TCRdb to the late 2010s). Preparation of the library involved the immunoSEQ multiplex PCR assay. For the multiplex PCR, a mixture combining 60 forward primers for TCR Vbeta segments and 13 reverse primers for TCR Jbeta segments was used. This immuneACCESS table, as held by TCRdb, lists in-frame sequences with V and J called but not all clones. Of the missing ones, under half trace to an unresolved V gene in checked studies; the others have no known cause. The sample data list roughly 150,000 clones, and about 79% of these were observed just once. The ten largest make up about 2.3% of the sample. Sequencing input: PBMCs. These receptors originate from a male donor in good health and CMV-seronegative.

The gene calls are TRBV7-9 and TRBJ2-5; possible D gene TRBD1, 6 bases. Between the trimmed V and J ends, which lost 5 bases and 5 bases, there was a span of 9 bases. The CDR3 spans 12 residues. Germline V gives CDR1 SEHNR, CDR2 FQNEAQ (reference sequence). CDR3 protein: CASSTGLETQYF. The CDR3 region has the DNA TGTGCCAGCAGCACAGGGTTGGAGACCCAGTACTTC.

The V call is TRBV7-9, the J call TRBJ1-5, with D tentatively TRBD1 (5 bases). Germline V gene data show CDR1 as SEHNR and CDR2 as FQNEAQ (reference sequence). The CDR3 consists of 14 residues. V shed 5 bases and J shed 6 bases, with 14 bases lying between them. CDR3 coding DNA: TGTGCCAGCAGCCACCCGGGGGAGGGTCAGCCCCAGCATTTT. Translation gives CASSHPGEGQPQHF. The whole variable domain, filled in from reference TRBV7-9 and TRBJ1-5, reads DTGVSQNPRHKITKRGQNVTFRCDPISEHNRLYWYRQTLGQGPEFLTYFQNEAQLEKSRLLSDRFSAERPKGSFSTLEIQRTEQGDSAMYLCASSHPGEGQPQHFGDGTRLSIL.

This chain uses TRBV10-3 with TRBJ2-5; 7 positions agree with TRBD1. V lost 8 bases to trimming and J lost 7 bases; unmatched junction nucleotides: 16. The CDR3 has 15 amino acids. CDR1 and CDR2 (germline): ENHRY, SYGVKD. The CDR3 region has the DNA TGTGCCATCGGCAGTGTACAGGGGCTAATTGGGACCCAGTACTTC. Translation: CAIGSVQGLIGTQYF.

The chain couples TRBV7-9 to TRBJ2-5, with 7 positions matching TRBD1. Germline CDR1 is SEHNR and CDR2 is FQNEAQ (reference sequence). The trim removed 5 bases at V and 4 bases at J, leaving 7 bases unmatched. This CDR3 has 14 amino acids. The CDR3 DNA sequence: TGTGCCAGCAGCCCCCACCCAGGGGGAGAGACCCAGTACTTC. This encodes CASSPHPGGETQYF.

CDR3 residues: CATSRETGGGEQYF. In DNA, the CDR3 is TGTGCCACCAGCAGAGAGACAGGGGGCGGTGAGCAGTACTTC. The rearrangement links TRBV15 to TRBJ2-7; the match to TRBD1 covers 10 bases. CDR1 LNHNV and CDR2 YYDKDF come from the germline V gene (reference sequence). This CDR3 comprises 14 residues. Unmatched junction bases numbered 3, after V lost 0 bases and J lost 7 bases.